A single sample gave rise to the 4 T cell receptor beta chains below, sequenced in a study of blood T cell repertoires in COVID-19. Sequencing used immunoSEQ multiplex PCR; TCRdb keeps in-frame clones, though not all of them. The sample holds approximately 280,000 clones, approximately 90% seen once. The sample taken for sequencing was peripheral blood. The origin of the receptors is a middle-aged man with acute or convalescent COVID-19.

This clone has a single count. The chain couples TRBV7-9 to TRBJ2-3, with 9 bases identical to TRBD2. V lost 4 bases to trimming and J lost 1 base; unmatched junction nucleotides: 3. In germline, CDR1 is SEHNR, CDR2 FQNEAQ (reference sequence). This CDR3 contains 15 residues. The CDR3 nucleotides read TGTGCCAGCAGCTCTCAGCGGGGGGGCACAGATACGCAGTATTTT. This sequence encodes CASSSQRGGTDTQYF.

The genes are TRBV14 and TRBJ2-7; 9 nucleotides match TRBD1. Germline values: CDR1 SGHDN, CDR2 FVKESK. The CDR3 is 14 amino acids. V gave up 6 bases and J gave up 2 bases; unmatched junction bases: 5. The CDR3 bases are TGTGCCAGCAGGGCGACAGGGGGGACCTACGAGCAGTACTTC. The encoded protein is CASRATGGTYEQYF.

This clone was counted once. The gene calls are TRBV28 and TRBJ2-1; D unclear. The CDR3 has 11 amino acids. The V end lost 2 bases, the J end lost 10 bases, and 6 bases lay between the germline ends. CDR1 is MDHEN and CDR2 is SYDVKM in the germline V gene. CDR3 in amino acids: CASSLHGEQFF. The CDR3 DNA is TGTGCCAGCAGTTTACACGGGGAGCAGTTCTTC.

The chain couples TRBV5-4 to TRBJ1-3; TRBD1 matches at 7 bases. Per germline, CDR1 SGHNT and CDR2 YYREEE (reference sequence). The J segment lost 3 bases and the V segment lost 0 bases, leaving 9 bases of the junction unmatched. This CDR3 is 17 amino acids long. The CDR3 region has the DNA TGTGCCAGCAGCTTGGAGAGTGGCAGGGGGATTGGAAACACCATATATTTT. As protein: CASSLESGRGIGNTIYF.